The 21 T cell receptor beta chains reported below all come from one sample, sequenced in a study of shared clonotypes between healthy human individuals. Cells designated naive CD8 were CD45RO-negative and were positively selected for CCR7, with terminally differentiated effector memory CD45RA+ cells excluded. Profiled with immunoSEQ multiplex PCR; TCRdb holds only in-frame clones, not every one. In the table there are some 2.1 million clones, over 85% of which are singletons. The sequenced sample was naive CD8+ T cells sorted from blood. These receptors came from a man aged 18 to 30 in good health.

The sample holds one count of this clone. This chain joins TRBV19 and TRBJ2-7; TRBD2 matches 15 bases. The germline gives CDR1 LNHDA, CDR2 SQIVND (reference sequence). V was pared by 3 bases and J by 0 bases, with 6 bases of the junction left unmatched. CDR3 size: 18 residues. This chain's CDR3 is CASSMGLAGGIPSYEQYF. The CDR3 coding sequence is TGTGCCAGTAGTATGGGACTAGCGGGAGGTATCCCCTCCTACGAGCAGTACTTC. Full variable domain (missing parts from reference TRBV19 and TRBJ2-7): DGGITQSPKYLFRKEGQNVTLSCEQNLNHDAMYWYRQDPGQGLRLIYYSQIVNDFQKGDIAEGYSVSREKKESFPLTVTSAQKNPTAFYLCASSMGLAGGIPSYEQYFGPGTRLTVT.

This rearrangement joins TRBV7-9 to TRBJ2-2; possibly TRBD1 for D (5 bases). CDR1 SEHNR and CDR2 FQNEAQ come from the germline V gene (reference sequence). The CDR3 is 13 amino acids. V gave up 5 bases and J gave up 3 bases, with 7 bases separating them. The CDR3 sequence is CASSPRDTGELFF. CDR3 in DNA: TGTGCCAGCAGCCCCAGGGACACCGGGGAGCTGTTTTTT.

The chain couples TRBV9 to TRBJ1-1; D is perhaps TRBD1 (6 bases). V was clipped by 4 bases and J by 0 bases, with 13 bases between them. Germline CDR1 and CDR2: SGDLS and YYNGEE. The CDR3 totals 15 residues. The chain's CDR3 is CASSPWTVMNTEAFF. CDR3 bases: TGTGCCAGCAGCCCATGGACAGTTATGAACACTGAAGCTTTCTTT.

V and J are TRBV6-6 and TRBJ2-7; D gene unclear. Trimming took 6 bases from V and 2 from J, leaving 14 bases between them. Per germline, CDR1 MNHNY and CDR2 SVGAGI (reference sequence). This CDR3 is 14 amino acids long. In DNA, the CDR3 is TGTGCCAGCAGCCCTTCGCACGTACCCTACGAGCAGTACTTC. Encoded protein: CASSPSHVPYEQYF.

The chain couples TRBV10-1 to TRBJ2-2; either TRBD1 or TRBD2 may fit D (5 bases each). The CDR3 covers 15 residues. The V end lost 4 bases, the J end lost 0 bases, and 9 bases lay between the germline ends. CDR1 and CDR2 (germline): WNHNN, SYGVQD (reference sequence). DNA of the CDR3: TGCGCCAGCAGTGGGGGGTACGCGAACACCGGGGAGCTGTTTTTT. Its translation is CASSGGYANTGELFF.

This chain connects TRBV4-2 to TRBJ2-4; the match to TRBD2 covers 8 bases. Germline CDR1 is LGHNA and CDR2 is YNFKEQ. J lost 10 bases, V lost 3 bases, and 5 bases had no gene match. The CDR3 covers 13 residues. The CDR3 DNA sequence: TGTGCCAGCAGCCAGCTCCCGGGGGGGATTCAGTACTTC. It encodes CASSQLPGGIQYF.

The chain couples TRBV27 to TRBJ1-3; perhaps TRBD1 as D (6 bases). Looked up from germline, CDR1 is MNHEY and CDR2 is SMNVEV (reference sequence). The CDR3 runs 15 residues. V was cut by 4 bases and J by 3 bases, with 13 bases left in between. CDR3 nucleotides: TGTGCCAGCAGTTCGTCAGGAGGGGGTGGAAACACCATATATTTT. It codes for CASSSSGGGGNTIYF.

This chain uses TRBV6-4 with TRBJ1-6; D is undetermined. The CDR3 spans 16 residues. V was pared by 6 bases and J by 0 bases, with 12 bases between. Germline V gene lookup returns CDR1 MRHNA and CDR2 SNTAGT. CDR3 bases: TGTGCCAGCAGGCCGGACCCTAGCTCCTATAATTCACCCCTCCACTTT. Translation: CASRPDPSSYNSPLHF.

The chain has TRBV5-1 and TRBJ2-3; possible D gene TRBD1, 5 bases. CDR3 length: 15 amino acids. Trimming cost V 1 base and J 1 base, with 10 bases left between them. Germline V gene sequence: CDR1 SGHRS, CDR2 YFSETQ. CDR3 nucleotides: TGCGCCAGCAGCTTGCTAGGGGCACGCACAGATACGCAGTATTTT. This sequence encodes CASSLLGARTDTQYF.

This rearrangement joins TRBV7-9 to TRBJ2-2; perhaps TRBD2 as D (5 bases). CDR1 is SEHNR and CDR2 is FQNEAQ in the germline V gene (reference sequence). This CDR3 spans 13 amino acids. V was shortened by 5 bases and J by 6 bases, with 10 bases between the two germline ends. In nucleotides, the CDR3 is TGTGCCAGCAGCCTAGGACTCTCCGGGGAGCTGTTTTTT. Translated, it gives CASSLGLSGELFF.

This rearrangement joins TRBV2 to TRBJ1-5, with 8 bases fitting TRBD1. The CDR3 is 15 residues long. CDR1 and CDR2 (germline): SNHLY, FYNNEI. Trimming cost V 2 bases and J 4 bases; bases outside gene matches: 4. CDR3 coding DNA: TGTGCCAGCAGTGAAACAGGGGGAGAAAATCAGCCCCAGCATTTT. This encodes CASSETGGENQPQHF.

The count of this clone is one. The chain recombines TRBV7-9 with TRBJ1-4; unclear D gene. The CDR3 consists of 13 residues. Trimming stripped 7 bases from V and 8 bases from J, with 14 bases between. Per germline, CDR1 SEHNR and CDR2 FQNEAQ (reference sequence). The CDR3 protein is CASTPEGNEKLFF. The CDR3 DNA reads TGTGCCAGCACCCCGGAAGGGAACGAAAAACTGTTTTTT.

The rearrangement joins TRBV6-5 to TRBJ2-1, with a tentative D call TRBD1 (6 bases). This CDR3 comprises 14 residues. Germline-derived CDR1 and CDR2 are MNHEY and SVGAGI. The V and J ends lost 4 bases and 5 bases respectively, with 12 bases between them. CDR3 sequence reads: CASSFYGTNNEQFF. CDR3 nucleotides: TGTGCCAGCAGTTTTTACGGGACAAACAATGAGCAGTTCTTC.

V and J are TRBV9 and TRBJ2-7, with 7 bases aligning to TRBD2. The CDR3 is 15 residues long. The germline V gene has CDR1 SGDLS and CDR2 YYNGEE. V shed 1 base, J shed 3 bases, and the junction held 7 bases outside the gene matches. CDR3 loop: CASSVSASGLYEQYF. CDR3 DNA sequence: TGTGCCAGCAGCGTAAGTGCTAGCGGACTCTACGAGCAGTACTTC.

The V gene is TRBV27, the J gene TRBJ1-6; 10 nucleotides agree with TRBD1. The CDR3 extends over 18 amino acids. J gave up 4 bases and V 6 bases, and 12 bases lay outside the gene matches. In germline, CDR1 is MNHEY, CDR2 SMNVEV (reference sequence). The CDR3 is CASRRHGQGERYNSPLHF. DNA of the CDR3: TGTGCCAGCAGGAGACACGGACAGGGGGAAAGGTATAATTCACCCCTCCACTTT.

The J gene is TRBJ1-2, the V gene TRBV6-6; no reliable D call. This CDR3 is 16 amino acids long. CDR1 and CDR2 (germline): MNHNY, SVGAGI (reference sequence). Trimming removed 6 bases from V and 3 bases from J, with 20 bases in between. CDR3 DNA sequence: TGTGCCAGCAGCCACATGAGGTATGGGGAGGACTATGGCTACACCTTC. This sequence encodes CASSHMRYGEDYGYTF.

This clone was recorded once. The chain couples TRBV2 to TRBJ1-2; 9 bases fit TRBD1. CDR1 is SNHLY and CDR2 is FYNNEI in the germline V gene. There are 15 residues in the CDR3. Germline trimming cut 4 bases from V and 4 bases from J; bases unmatched to any gene: 7. The DNA for the CDR3 is TGTGCCAGCAGTGTTGGGACAGGGTTCGTCTATGGCTACACCTTC. Residues: CASSVGTGFVYGYTF.

The CDR3 DNA reads TGTGCCAGCAGCTTGGCCGAGACCCCGTACGAGCAGTACTTC. As protein: CASSLAETPYEQYF. This rearrangement joins TRBV5-8 to TRBJ2-7, with D uncertain. V was pared by 0 bases and J by 4 bases, with 11 bases between. Germline V CDR1 and CDR2: SGHTS, YDEGEE. CDR3 length equals 14 residues.

The CDR3 here is CASSDRGGDTGELFF. DNA of the CDR3: TGTGCCAGCAGTGACAGGGGAGGCGACACCGGGGAGCTGTTTTTT. V gene TRBV6-4 combines with J gene TRBJ2-2, with a weak D call TRBD2 (6 bases). V lost 2 bases, J lost 3 bases, and 10 bases lay in between. Germline V gives CDR1 MRHNA, CDR2 SNTAGT. The CDR3 has 15 amino acids.

The chain links TRBV5-1 to TRBJ1-5; D is unresolved. V was clipped by 1 base and J by 5 bases, with 10 bases between them. Germline V gives CDR1 SGHRS, CDR2 YFSETQ. The CDR3 length is 14 residues. As DNA, the CDR3 is TGCGCCAGCAGCTTGTCGGGGTTATATCAGCCCCAGCATTTT. As protein: CASSLSGLYQPQHF.

Turning to this clone: This specimen includes other DNA sequences encoding the same CDR3. This rearrangement joins TRBV27 to TRBJ2-5; TRBD2 might be the D (5 bases). Germline CDR1 and CDR2: MNHEY and SMNVEV (reference sequence). This CDR3 spans 14 amino acids. Deletions cut 2 bases from V and 4 bases from J, with 11 bases between. The CDR3 nucleotides read TGTGCCAGCAGTTTAGTGGGTGCGGGAGAGACCCAGTACTTC. Protein: CASSLVGAGETQYF.